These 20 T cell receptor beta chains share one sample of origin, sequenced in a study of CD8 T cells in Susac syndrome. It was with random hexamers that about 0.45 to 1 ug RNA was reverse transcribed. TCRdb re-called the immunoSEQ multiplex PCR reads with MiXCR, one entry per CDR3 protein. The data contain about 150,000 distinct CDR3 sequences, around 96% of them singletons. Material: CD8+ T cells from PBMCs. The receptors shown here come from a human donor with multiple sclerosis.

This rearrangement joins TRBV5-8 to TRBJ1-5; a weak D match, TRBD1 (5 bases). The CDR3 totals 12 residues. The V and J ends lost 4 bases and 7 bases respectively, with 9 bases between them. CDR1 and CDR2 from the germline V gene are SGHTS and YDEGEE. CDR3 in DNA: TGTGCCAGCAGCGGGGGGTACCAGCCCCAGCATTTT. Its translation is CASSGGYQPQHF.

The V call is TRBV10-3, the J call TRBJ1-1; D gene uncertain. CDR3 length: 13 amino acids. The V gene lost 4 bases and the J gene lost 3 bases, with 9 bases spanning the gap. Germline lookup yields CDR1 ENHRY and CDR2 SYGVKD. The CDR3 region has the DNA TGTGCCATCAGTGGGGTGACCGACACTGAAGCTTTCTTT. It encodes CAISGVTDTEAFF.

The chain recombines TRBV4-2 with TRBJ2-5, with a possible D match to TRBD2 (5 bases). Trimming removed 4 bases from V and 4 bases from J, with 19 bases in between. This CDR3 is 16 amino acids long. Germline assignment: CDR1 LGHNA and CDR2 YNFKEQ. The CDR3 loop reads CASSPGTQGGRETQYF. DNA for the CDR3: TGTGCCAGCAGCCCCGGAACGCAAGGAGGCCGAGAGACCCAGTACTTC.

CDR3 nucleotides: TGTGCCAGCAGCTTATACCCAAGTTTGGACGGGGGGGCTTTGGAGACCCAGTACTTC. Encoded protein: CASSLYPSLDGGALETQYF. The V call is TRBV7-9, the J call TRBJ2-5; TRBD2 agrees at 8 bases. V shed 2 bases and J 5 bases; nucleotides not matched to a gene: 19. The germline V gene encodes CDR1 SEHNR and CDR2 FQNEAQ (reference sequence). The CDR3 sequence is 19 residues long.

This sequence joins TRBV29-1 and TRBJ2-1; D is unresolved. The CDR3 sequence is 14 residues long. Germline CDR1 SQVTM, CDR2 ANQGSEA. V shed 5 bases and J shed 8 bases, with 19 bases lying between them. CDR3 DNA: TGCAGCGTTATCGGCATTGGAATGGCCGATGAGCAGTTCTTC. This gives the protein CSVIGIGMADEQFF.

The CDR3 sequence is CASSPTSRSTYEQYF. DNA of the CDR3: TGTGCCAGCAGCCCAACATCCAGGAGTACCTACGAGCAGTACTTC. The V gene is TRBV3-1, the J gene TRBJ2-7, with no clear D. The CDR3 is made up of 15 amino acids. Germline lookup yields CDR1 LGHDT and CDR2 YNNKEL (reference sequence). V gave up 4 bases and J gave up 2 bases, with 15 bases separating them.

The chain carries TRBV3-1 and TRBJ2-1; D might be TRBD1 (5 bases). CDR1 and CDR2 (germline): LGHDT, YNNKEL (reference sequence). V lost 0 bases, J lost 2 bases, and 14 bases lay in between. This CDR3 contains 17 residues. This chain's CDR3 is CASSQDLGASTYNEQFF. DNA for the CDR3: TGTGCCAGCAGCCAAGATTTAGGGGCGAGTACCTACAATGAGCAGTTCTTC.

The CDR3 coding sequence is TGTGCCAGCAGCTTAGCCCGGGCTCTACAAGAGACCCAGTACTTC. This encodes CASSLARALQETQYF. The V and J genes are TRBV7-6 and TRBJ2-5; no firm D call. The CDR3 is 15 amino acids. CDR1 and CDR2 (germline): SGHVS, FNYEAQ. V lost 0 bases to trimming and J lost 2 bases, with 10 bases between them.

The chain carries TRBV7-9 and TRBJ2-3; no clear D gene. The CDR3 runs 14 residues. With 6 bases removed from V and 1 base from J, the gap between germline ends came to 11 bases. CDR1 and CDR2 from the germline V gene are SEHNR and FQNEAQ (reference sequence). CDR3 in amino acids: CASRSKMRTDTQYF. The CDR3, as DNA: TGTGCCAGCAGATCCAAGATGCGCACAGATACGCAGTATTTT.

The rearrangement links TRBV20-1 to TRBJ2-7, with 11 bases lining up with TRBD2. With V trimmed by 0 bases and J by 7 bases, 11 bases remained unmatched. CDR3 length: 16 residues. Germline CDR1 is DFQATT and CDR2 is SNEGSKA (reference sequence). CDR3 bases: TGCAGTGCTAGAGAGGGGACTAGCGGACGGCGGTGGGAGCAGTACTTC. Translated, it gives CSAREGTSGRRWEQYF.

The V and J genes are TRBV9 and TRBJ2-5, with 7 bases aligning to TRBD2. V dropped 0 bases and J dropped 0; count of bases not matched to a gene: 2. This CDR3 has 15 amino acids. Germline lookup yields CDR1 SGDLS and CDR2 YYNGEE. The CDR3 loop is CASSVDGGYQETQYF. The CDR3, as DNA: TGTGCCAGCAGCGTAGACGGGGGGTACCAAGAGACCCAGTACTTC. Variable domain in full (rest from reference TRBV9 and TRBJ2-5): DSGVTQTPKHLITATGQRVTLRCSPRSGDLSVYWYQQSLDQGLQFLIQYYNGEERAKGNILERFSAQQFPDLHSELNLSSLELGDSALYFCASSVDGGYQETQYFGPGTRLLVL.

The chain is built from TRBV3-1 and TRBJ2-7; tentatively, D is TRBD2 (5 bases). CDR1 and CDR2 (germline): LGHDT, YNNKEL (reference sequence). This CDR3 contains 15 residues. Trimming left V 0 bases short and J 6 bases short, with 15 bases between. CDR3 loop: CASSQDFPGSGEQYF. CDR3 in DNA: TGTGCCAGCAGCCAAGACTTTCCGGGATCCGGCGAGCAGTACTTC.

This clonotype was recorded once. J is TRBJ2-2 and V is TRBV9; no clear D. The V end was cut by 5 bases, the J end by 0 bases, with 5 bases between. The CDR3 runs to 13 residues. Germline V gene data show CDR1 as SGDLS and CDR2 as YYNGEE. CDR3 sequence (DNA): TGTGCCAGCAGGCAGGCGAACACCGGGGAGCTGTTTTTT. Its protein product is CASRQANTGELFF.

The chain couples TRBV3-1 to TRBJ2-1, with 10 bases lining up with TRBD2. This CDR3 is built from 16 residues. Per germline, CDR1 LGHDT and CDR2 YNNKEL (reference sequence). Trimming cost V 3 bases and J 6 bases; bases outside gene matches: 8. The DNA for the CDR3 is TGTGCCAGCAGCCAGGATCCGGGACTAGCGCTCAATGAGCAGTTCTTC. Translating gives CASSQDPGLALNEQFF.

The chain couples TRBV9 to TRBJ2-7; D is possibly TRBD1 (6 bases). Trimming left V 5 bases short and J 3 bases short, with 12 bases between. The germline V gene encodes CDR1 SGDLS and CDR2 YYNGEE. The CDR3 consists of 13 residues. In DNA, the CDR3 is TGTGCCAGCAGTCCTGACAGGTTCTACGAGCAGTACTTC. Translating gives CASSPDRFYEQYF.

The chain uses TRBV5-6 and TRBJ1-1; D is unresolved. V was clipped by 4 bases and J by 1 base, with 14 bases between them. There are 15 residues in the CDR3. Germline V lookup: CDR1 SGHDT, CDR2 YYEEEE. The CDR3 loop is CASSLGPPGNTEAFF. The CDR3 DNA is TGTGCCAGCAGCCTCGGCCCTCCGGGGAACACTGAAGCTTTCTTT.

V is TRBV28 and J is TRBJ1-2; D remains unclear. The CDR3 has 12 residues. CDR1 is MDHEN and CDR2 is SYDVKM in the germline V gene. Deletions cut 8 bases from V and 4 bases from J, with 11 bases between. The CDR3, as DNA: TGTGCCAGCCGCGGGGAGGGCTATGGCTACACCTTC. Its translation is CASRGEGYGYTF.

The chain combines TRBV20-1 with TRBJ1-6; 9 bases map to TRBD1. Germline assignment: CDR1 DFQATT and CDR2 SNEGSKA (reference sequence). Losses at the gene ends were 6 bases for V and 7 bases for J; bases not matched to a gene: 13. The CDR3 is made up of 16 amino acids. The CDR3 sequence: CSAVHNRGRVNSPLHF. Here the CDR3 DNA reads TGCAGTGCCGTCCATAACAGGGGGCGCGTCAATTCACCCCTCCACTTT.

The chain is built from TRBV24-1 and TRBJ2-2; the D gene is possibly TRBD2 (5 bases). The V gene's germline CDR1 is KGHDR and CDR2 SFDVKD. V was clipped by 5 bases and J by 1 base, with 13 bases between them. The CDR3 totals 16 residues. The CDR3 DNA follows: TGTGCCACCAGTGTGATGCTAGCCGAGAACACCGGGGAGCTGTTTTTT. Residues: CATSVMLAENTGELFF.

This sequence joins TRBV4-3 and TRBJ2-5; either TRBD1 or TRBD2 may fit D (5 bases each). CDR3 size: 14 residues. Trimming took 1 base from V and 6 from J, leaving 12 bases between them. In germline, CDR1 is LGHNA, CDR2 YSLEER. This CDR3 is CASSQGRGAQTQYF. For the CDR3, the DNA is TGCGCCAGCAGCCAAGGTAGAGGGGCGCAGACCCAGTACTTC.